Below, one T cell receptor (beta chain) is given with its context. The sample belongs to a study of T cell responses to AZD1222 COVID-19 vaccine. Here immunoSEQ multiplex PCR was the method, and the copy in TCRdb shows in-frame clones only, minus some. The table has fewer than 100,000 clones, roughly 85% seen once. This sequence was found in an adult in good health. The sequencing used peripheral blood, collected on day 0 of AZD1222 vaccination.

The CDR3 loop reads CASSLAGTGGFNQPQHF. CDR3 DNA sequence: TGTGCCAGCAGCTTAGCGGGGACAGGGGGCTTCAATCAGCCCCAGCATTTT. This chain joins TRBV7-9 and TRBJ1-5; TRBD1 matches at 12 bases. This CDR3 spans 17 amino acids. Germline V gene lookup returns CDR1 SEHNR and CDR2 FQNEAQ (reference sequence). Trimming took 0 bases from V and 3 from J; bases not matched to a gene: 3.